This T cell receptor beta chain was identified in a study of blood T cell repertoires in COVID-19. Study-wide background: COVID-19 samples from acute and convalescent phases originated in the United States, Italy and Spain. In each case, the material was cDNA or gDNA derived from T cells, B-cell-depleted T cells, or PBMCs.

V lost 7 bases to trimming and J lost 7 bases, with 16 bases between them. The germline V gene has CDR1 LNHDA and CDR2 SQIVND (reference sequence). CDR3 length: 13 residues. Original analysis: Counts of nucleated cells, estimated from reference gene primer amplification, were obtained. Using immunoSEQ multiplex PCR, the repertoire was profiled, and TCRdb retains in-frame clones only, with some absent. The V and J calls and clone size come from that table; D and trimming were worked out from the DNA. The data contain some 190,000 clones, about 90% of them singletons. The rearrangement joins TRBV19 to TRBJ2-5, with a tentative D call TRBD1 (6 bases). Sequencing was done on a sample of peripheral blood. The receptor was derived from a man between 18 and 29 years old with active or convalescent COVID-19. CDR3 loop: CASTQGSVGTQYF. The CDR3 region has the DNA TGTGCCAGTACGCAGGGGTCCGTGGGGACCCAGTACTTC.